A selection of T cell receptor beta chains follows, all from one sample in a study of blood T cell repertoires in COVID-19. Clones were sequenced by immunoSEQ multiplex PCR, and TCRdb holds only the in-frame ones, with some missing. Of more than 90,000 clones in the sample, roughly 88% were seen once. Sequenced material: peripheral blood. The receptors were gathered from a human donor in a cohort sampled during active COVID-19. Each CDR3 is given with its conserved first and last residue. D genes are given only for firm matches. Not all rows give a size; the values are once, few, many and, for expanded clones, a class.

size,V,D,J,DNA,CDR3
.,TRBV20-1,TRBD2,TRBJ2-3,TGCAGTGCTAGTATACCGGGACTAGCGGGCACAGATACGCAGTATTTT,CSASIPGLAGTDTQYF
.,TRBV29-1,.,TRBJ1-1,TGCAGCTCTGACACAAACACTGAAGCTTTCTTT,CSSDTNTEAFF
.,TRBV28,TRBD2,TRBJ2-7,TGTGCCAGCTACGGGGGACTAGCGGGGGGATACGAGCAGTACTTC,CASYGGLAGGYEQYF
.,TRBV19,.,TRBJ2-7,TGTGCCAGTAGCTTTCGGGGAGCCTACGAGCAGTACTTC,CASSFRGAYEQYF
.,TRBV18,.,TRBJ1-4,TGTGCCAGCTCACCAATCGTCAATGAAAAACTGTTTTTT,CASSPIVNEKLFF
.,TRBV27,TRBD1,TRBJ1-2,TGTGCCAGCAGTTTATACCCGACAGGGGTTGGCTATGGCTACACCTTC,CASSLYPTGVGYGYTF
.,TRBV18,.,TRBJ1-1,TGTGCCAGCTCAGGACAGCTGAACACTGAAGCTTTCTTT,CASSGQLNTEAFF
once,TRBV7-9,TRBD1,TRBJ1-4,TGTGCCGTTCCTCCCCTGACAGGGTATAATGAAAAACTGTTTTTT,CAVPPLTGYNEKLFF
.,TRBV6-1,.,TRBJ1-5,TGTGCCAGCAGTGCCAGGGTGGGCCAGGGAAGAAGCAATCAGCCCCAGCATTTT,CASSARVGQGRSNQPQHF
once,TRBV2,.,TRBJ1-4,TGTGCCAGCAGTGCGATAACAGGAGAAAATGAAAAACTGTTTTTT,CASSAITGENEKLFF
.,TRBV27,.,TRBJ2-2,TGTGCCAGCAGCCCTACTGAGACCGGGGAGCTGTTTTTT,CASSPTETGELFF
.,TRBV6-2/TRBV6-3,TRBD1,TRBJ1-5,TGTGCCAGCAGCTGGGACAGGGGGCAAGGAAATAGCAATCAGCCCCAGCATTTT,CASSWDRGQGNSNQPQHF
.,TRBV7-2,TRBD2,TRBJ2-3,TGTGCCAGCAGCTTACAACGGGGGGCAGATACGCAGTATTTT,CASSLQRGADTQYF
.,TRBV7-8,.,TRBJ1-5,TGTGCCAGCAGCCCTCGGGGGAGCAATCAGCCCCAGCATTTT,CASSPRGSNQPQHF
.,TRBV7-2,TRBD2,TRBJ2-7,TGTGCCAGCACCCCGGGGGGGGGCGAGCAGTACTTC,CASTPGGGEQYF
.,TRBV27,TRBD2,TRBJ2-1,TGTGCCAGCAGTTTATACCTAGCGGGAGGGTCAAATGAGCAGTTCTTC,CASSLYLAGGSNEQFF
.,TRBV28,TRBD1,TRBJ1-1,TGTGCCAGCAGTTGGACAGGGTCGCGAGCTGAAGCTTTCTTT,CASSWTGSRAEAFF
.,TRBV9,.,TRBJ2-3,TGTGCCAGCAGCGTAGTGCCAGGGAAATGCACAGATACGCAGTATTTT,CASSVVPGKCTDTQYF
.,TRBV5-1,.,TRBJ1-3,TGCGCCAGCAGCTTGGTAATGGGGGGTCCAGGAAACACCATATATTTT,CASSLVMGGPGNTIYF
.,TRBV28,.,TRBJ1-2,TGTGCCAGCGGCACAGGGTGGGGTGGCTACACCTTC,CASGTGWGGYTF
.,TRBV5-1,TRBD2,TRBJ2-7,TGCGCCAGCTCTCGGGGGGAATCTTACGAGCAGTACTTC,CASSRGESYEQYF
.,TRBV30,TRBD1,TRBJ1-2,TGTGCCTGGAGGACTAGAAGACAGGGTTTTTATGGCTACACCTTC,CAWRTRRQGFYGYTF
once,TRBV19,.,TRBJ1-5,TGTGCCAGTAGTATTCTTATTGGAGGGTATAGAAATCAGCCCCAGCATTTT,CASSILIGGYRNQPQHF
.,TRBV29-1,TRBD1,TRBJ2-1,TGCAGCGGGGCGGTCGACAGGGGGTCGTTCCGGGACTCCTACAATGAGCAGTTCTTC,CSGAVDRGSFRDSYNEQFF
.,TRBV11-2,TRBD1,TRBJ1-3,TGTGCCAGCAGCTTAGATCGGGACAGGGGGCGAGACACCATATATTTT,CASSLDRDRGRDTIYF
.,TRBV28,TRBD1,TRBJ2-3,TGTGCCAGCAGTACCGGGGACAGGACCTACTCTAGCACAGATACGCAGTATTTT,CASSTGDRTYSSTDTQYF
.,TRBV19,TRBD2,TRBJ2-7,TGTGCCAGTAGTATAGGGCTAGCGGGGTCTCCCTACGAGCAGTACTTC,CASSIGLAGSPYEQYF
.,TRBV14,.,TRBJ2-1,TGTGCCAGCAGTCTCGAACACGGGAGCTACAATGAGCAGTTCTTC,CASSLEHGSYNEQFF
.,TRBV7-2,.,TRBJ1-6,TGTGCCAGCAGCCCCGGACAGCTGGGTTCACCCCTCCACTTT,CASSPGQLGSPLHF
.,TRBV6-4,.,TRBJ1-2,TGTGCCAGCAGTGACTCCACACGTGGCTACACCTTC,CASSDSTRGYTF
.,TRBV28,TRBD2,TRBJ2-7,TGTGCCAGATTAGCGGGAGTGTTATACGAGCAGTACTTC,CARLAGVLYEQYF
.,TRBV21-1,.,TRBJ1-1,TGTGCCAGCAGCAAAGCAGGTCGCAGGGACACTGAAGCTTTCTTT,CASSKAGRRDTEAFF
.,TRBV11-2,.,TRBJ1-1,TGTGCCAGCAGCCGATTGGGAGTATCCCGAAAGACTGAAGCTTTCTTT,CASSRLGVSRKTEAFF
.,TRBV27,TRBD1,TRBJ1-1,TGTGCCAGCAGCGATATCGGGACAGGGAGCACTGAAGCTTTCTTT,CASSDIGTGSTEAFF
.,TRBV24-1,TRBD2,TRBJ2-3,TGTGCCACCAGTGTGAGCGGGGGCACAGATACGCAGTATTTT,CATSVSGGTDTQYF
.,TRBV24-1,TRBD2,TRBJ2-1,TGTGCCACCAGTGAGTGGACTAGCGGGAGAGTGGATGAGCAGTTCTTC,CATSEWTSGRVDEQFF
.,TRBV11-2,TRBD2,TRBJ2-7,TGTGCCAGCAGCTCGGGACTAGCGGAGTCCTACGAGCAGTACTTC,CASSSGLAESYEQYF